The present entry profiles one TCR beta chain with its context. As yet, its antigen is unknown. At one end, the junction sequence differs from germline, possibly due to a read error. This specimen comes from a study of post-analysis software for immune sequencing data. Study-wide points: In patients, about 5 TRBV segments were more frequent than in controls, with TRBV5-6, TRBV5-1 and TRBV20-1 among them.

CDR3 length: 16 amino acids. Germline loops: CDR1 DFQATT, CDR2 SNEGSKA (reference sequence). Unique molecular identifiers tagged the TCR beta cDNA libraries. The T cell input of roughly 0.85 to 11 million gave roughly 460,000 cDNA molecules. TCRdb passed the PCR reads through MiXCR, listing each CDR3 protein once. The sample yields hundreds of thousands of distinct CDR3 sequences, about 60% seen once. The V and J genes are TRBV20-1 and TRBJ1-1; 10 nucleotides match TRBD1. The sequence was collected from a girl under 10 years old with multiple sclerosis. The sample taken for sequencing was blood. CDR3 region: CNASPDRGHWNTEAFF. CDR3 sequence (DNA): TGCAATGCTAGTCCAGACAGGGGGCATTGGAACACTGAAGCTTTCTTT.